This T cell receptor (beta chain) was sequenced during a study of blood T cell repertoires in COVID-19. Study in general: The United States, Italy and Spain were the sources of the acute and convalescent COVID-19 samples.

Methods used by the authors: Nucleated cell counts were estimated from reference gene primer amplification. Clones were read by immunoSEQ multiplex PCR, and TCRdb kept only the in-frame ones, dropping some. That table is the source of V, J and clone size, and D and trimming were worked out from the DNA. Here the sample spans hundreds of thousands of clones, roughly 89% being singletons. CDR1 and CDR2 from the germline V gene are LNHDA and SQIVND (reference sequence). V shed 5 bases and J shed 6 bases, with 16 bases lying between them. This CDR3 has 15 amino acids. The age range of participants was about 18 to 90 years, with residence in about two dozen US areas.

Sequenced material: PBMCs or T cells enriched from blood (not recorded which). The gene calls are TRBV19 and TRBJ2-2; no definite D call. The TCR comes from a woman under 30 with acute COVID-19. The CDR3 region is CASSSTGVRAGELFF. In nucleotides, the CDR3 is TGTGCCAGTAGTTCCACCGGAGTCAGAGCCGGGGAGCTGTTTTTT. Combining the CDR3 with reference TRBV19 and TRBJ2-2 gives the whole variable domain DGGITQSPKYLFRKEGQNVTLSCEQNLNHDAMYWYRQDPGQGLRLIYYSQIVNDFQKGDIAEGYSVSREKKESFPLTVTSAQKNPTAFYLCASSSTGVRAGELFFGEGSRLTVL.